A selection of T cell receptor beta chains follows, all from one sample in a study of PD-1 blockade in classical Hodgkin lymphoma. Produced via immunoSEQ multiplex PCR; TCRdb's table is partial and in-frame only. The top ten clones hold 20% of a sample with approximately 98,000 clones, about 88% of them seen once. Specimen: peripheral blood mononuclear cells (PBMCs), collected before the second cycle of nivolumab. All receptors come from a human donor with classical Hodgkin lymphoma. Both conserved end residues are part of each CDR3. A D gene is named only where the DNA matches it firmly. For some rows the clone size is stated as once, few or many, or as a class when expanded; others skip it.

j_call: TRBJ1-5; clone_size: NA; v_call: TRBV7-9; d_call: NA; cdr3_nt: TGTGCCAGCAGCGCCCAGGACACTCTAGCACCCCAGCATTTT; cdr3_aa: CASSAQDTLAPQHF
j_call: TRBJ1-2; clone_size: NA; v_call: TRBV6-5; d_call: NA; cdr3_nt: TGTGCCAGCAGTGCGGTGACAGGATCCGGGGGAAGCTACACCTTC; cdr3_aa: CASSAVTGSGGSYTF
j_call: TRBJ2-1; clone_size: once; v_call: TRBV6-4; d_call: NA; cdr3_nt: TGTGCCAGCAGTAAGAGCGGAGGCTCCTACAATGAGCAGTTCTTC; cdr3_aa: CASSKSGGSYNEQFF
j_call: TRBJ1-5; clone_size: NA; v_call: TRBV19; d_call: TRBD1; cdr3_nt: TGTGCCAGCACACGGGGACAGGGGGCTAGCAATCAGCCCCAGCATTTT; cdr3_aa: CASTRGQGASNQPQHF
j_call: TRBJ1-1; clone_size: NA; v_call: TRBV10-3; d_call: TRBD1; cdr3_nt: TGTGCCACCTCGGAGTCCGGGACAGGGGCCACTGAAGCTTTCTTT; cdr3_aa: CATSESGTGATEAFF
j_call: TRBJ2-7; clone_size: NA; v_call: TRBV6-5; d_call: NA; cdr3_nt: TGTGCCAGCAGTTCGGTCTACGAGCAGTACTTC; cdr3_aa: CASSSVYEQYF
j_call: TRBJ2-1; clone_size: NA; v_call: TRBV7-7; d_call: NA; cdr3_nt: TGTGCTAGCAGTTCAACAGGGCCAAGCTCCTACAATGAGCAGTTCTTC; cdr3_aa: CASSSTGPSSYNEQFF
j_call: TRBJ1-1; clone_size: NA; v_call: TRBV6-1; d_call: TRBD1; cdr3_nt: TGTGCCAGCAGTGATCACCTCGGGACAGGGGGGACTGAAGCTTTCTTT; cdr3_aa: CASSDHLGTGGTEAFF
j_call: TRBJ2-3; clone_size: once; v_call: TRBV5-1; d_call: NA; cdr3_nt: TGCGCCAGCAGCGAGCTCCTAGGGGGAGATACGCAGTATTTT; cdr3_aa: CASSELLGGDTQYF
j_call: TRBJ1-3; clone_size: NA; v_call: TRBV21-1; d_call: NA; cdr3_nt: TGTGCCAGCAGCACCAAACTGGGACGGAGCTCTGGAAACACCATATATTTT; cdr3_aa: CASSTKLGRSSGNTIYF
j_call: TRBJ2-1; clone_size: NA; v_call: TRBV18; d_call: TRBD2; cdr3_nt: TGTGCCAGCTCACCACCACTAGCGGGGATATACAATGAGCAGTTCTTC; cdr3_aa: CASSPPLAGIYNEQFF
j_call: TRBJ1-4; clone_size: NA; v_call: TRBV18; d_call: TRBD1; cdr3_nt: TGTGCCAGCTCACCATTGTTCGACAGGGGGCTTGAAAAACTGTTTTTT; cdr3_aa: CASSPLFDRGLEKLFF
j_call: TRBJ1-4; clone_size: NA; v_call: TRBV19; d_call: NA; cdr3_nt: TGTGCCAGTAGTTTTTCGATCAATGAAAAACTGTTTTTT; cdr3_aa: CASSFSINEKLFF
j_call: TRBJ2-7; clone_size: NA; v_call: TRBV4-1; d_call: NA; cdr3_nt: TGCGCCAGCAGCCAAGGCGCTGCCCTATCCGAGCAGTACTTC; cdr3_aa: CASSQGAALSEQYF
j_call: TRBJ2-1; clone_size: NA; v_call: TRBV7-2; d_call: NA; cdr3_nt: TGTGCCAGCAGCTTAGAGGGGGGGCTAGAGCAGTTCTTC; cdr3_aa: CASSLEGGLEQFF